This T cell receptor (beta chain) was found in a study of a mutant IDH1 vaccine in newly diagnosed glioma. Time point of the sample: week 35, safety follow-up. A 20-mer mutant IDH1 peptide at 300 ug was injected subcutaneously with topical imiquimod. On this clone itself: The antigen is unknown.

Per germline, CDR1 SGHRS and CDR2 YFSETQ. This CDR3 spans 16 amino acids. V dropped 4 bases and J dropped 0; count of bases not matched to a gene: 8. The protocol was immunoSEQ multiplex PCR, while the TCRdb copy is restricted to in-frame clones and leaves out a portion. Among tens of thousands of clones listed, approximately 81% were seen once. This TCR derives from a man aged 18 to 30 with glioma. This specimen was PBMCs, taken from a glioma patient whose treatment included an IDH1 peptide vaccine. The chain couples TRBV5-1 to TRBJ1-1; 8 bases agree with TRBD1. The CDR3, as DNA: TGCGCCAGCAGCCCCGGACAGGGCCTGGTGAACACTGAAGCTTTCTTT. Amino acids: CASSPGQGLVNTEAFF. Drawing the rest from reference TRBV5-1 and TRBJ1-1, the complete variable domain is KAGVTQTPRYLIKTRGQQVTLSCSPISGHRSVSWYQQTPGQGLQFLFEYFSETQRNKGNFPGRFSGRQFSNSRSEMNVSTLELGDSALYLCASSPGQGLVNTEAFFGQGTRLTVV.